This T cell receptor beta chain stems from a study of T cell changes during pregnancy in multiple sclerosis. Trimming left V 5 bases short and J 1 base short, with 15 bases between. Looked up from germline, CDR1 is LNHDA and CDR2 is SQIVND (reference sequence). This CDR3 is 15 amino acids long. TCRdb keeps only in-frame clones here, not all; method: immunoSEQ multiplex PCR. The sample includes tens of thousands of clones, about 95% of them seen just once. The clonotype was recovered from a female donor with multiple sclerosis, enrolled in a pregnancy study. The sample in question was CD8+ T cells from peripheral blood mononuclear cells, obtained after pregnancy. The gene calls are TRBV19 and TRBJ2-7; D uncertain. The CDR3 bases are TGTGCCAGTAGTTCCTCCGTGGCCCTTTCCTACGAGCAGTACTTC. This gives the protein CASSSSVALSYEQYF.